The TCR beta chain under discussion was sequenced for a study of blood T cell repertoires in COVID-19 (dated by TCRdb to about 2020). Looking at the study overall: Samples covering the acute and convalescent phases of COVID-19 were provided by collaborators in the United States, Italy and Spain. Samples came from the ongoing ImmuneRACE study (first 160 participants) plus 1,254 subjects from 6 global collaborators. Where available, HLA class I and class II types were obtained from metadata supplied by the sample provider rather than from assay-based typing. A freely available public database, intended as a resource for researchers studying the immune response to SARS-CoV-2, is where the repertoires were released. The prospective study material was composed of cDNA or gDNA derived from T cells, B-cell-depleted T cells, or PBMCs. The sample metadata nearly always contained a de-identified subject ID, COVID-19 status, age in years and sex. Deeply sampled blood TCRbeta repertoires from subjects exposed to, actively infected with, or recovered from COVID-19 were included in the dataset.

A remark on this clone: The antigen it binds to is not known. No base quality values were provided; no much bigger clone lies one nucleotide off.

Points the paper makes about the study in general: The quantity of clinical and demographic metadata differed by source and by participant and was supplied without curation.

Each collaborating institution followed its own protocols to collect whole blood in K2EDTA tubes. For TCRbeta analysis, collaborator samples were shipped as frozen whole blood, as isolated PBMCs, or as DNA extracted from either sample type. TCRbeta CDR3 regions were amplified from genomic DNA using the immunoSEQ Assay, a bias-controlled multiplex PCR. Turning to the authors' computational methods: The number of nucleated cells in each sample was estimated from the amplification of reference gene primers within the assay. To quantify the absolute abundance of each unique TCRbeta CDR3 rearrangement, sequence reads were collapsed and filtered. For each sample, productive Simpson clonality was calculated as the square root of Simpson's diversity index over productive rearrangements. In its TCRdb copy, this immuneACCESS table keeps in-frame sequences only and misses some clones. Where compared with another copy, unresolved V genes explain less than half of these, and the others have no known cause. D and trimming come from the DNA, and the V and J calls and clone size come from that table. In this sample the table shows around 130,000 clones, 70% to 90% of which occur a single time. Together, the top ten hold 3.9% of the sample.

From the germline V gene, CDR1 is SGHRS and CDR2 is YFSETQ. Between the V and J ends, shortened by 0 bases and 4 bases respectively, the junction contains 18 bases. Taken from cysteine to phenylalanine, the CDR3 has 17 residues. Just CDR3 DNA is preserved here, 51 bases in frame from base 1. The receptor comes from a man aged 55 to 70 with acute or convalescent COVID-19. What was sequenced was peripheral blood. The V gene is TRBV5-1 and the J gene is TRBJ2-3; matching of 7 bases hints at TRBD1 as the D gene. The CDR3 loop reads CASSLAGGGVWADTQYF. The nucleotide sequence is given as TGCGCCAGCAGCTTGGCCGGAGGGGGCGTGTGGGCAGATACGCAGTATTTT.